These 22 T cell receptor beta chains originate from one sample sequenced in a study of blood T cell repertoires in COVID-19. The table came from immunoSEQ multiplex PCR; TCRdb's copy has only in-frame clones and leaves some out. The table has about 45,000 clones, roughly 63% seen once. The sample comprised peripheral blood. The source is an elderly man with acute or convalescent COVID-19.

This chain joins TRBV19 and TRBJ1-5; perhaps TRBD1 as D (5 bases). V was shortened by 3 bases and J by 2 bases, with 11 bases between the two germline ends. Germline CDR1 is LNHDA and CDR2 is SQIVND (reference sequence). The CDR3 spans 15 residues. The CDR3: CASSIDQGGNQPQHF. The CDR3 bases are TGTGCCAGTAGTATCGACCAGGGTGGCAATCAGCCCCAGCATTTT.

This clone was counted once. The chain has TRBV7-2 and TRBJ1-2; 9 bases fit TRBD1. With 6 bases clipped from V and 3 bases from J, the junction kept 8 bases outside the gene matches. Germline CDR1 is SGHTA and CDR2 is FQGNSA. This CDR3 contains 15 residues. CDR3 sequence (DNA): TGTGCCAGCAGACCCCCCGGGACAGGGTACTATGGCTACACCTTC. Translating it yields CASRPPGTGYYGYTF.

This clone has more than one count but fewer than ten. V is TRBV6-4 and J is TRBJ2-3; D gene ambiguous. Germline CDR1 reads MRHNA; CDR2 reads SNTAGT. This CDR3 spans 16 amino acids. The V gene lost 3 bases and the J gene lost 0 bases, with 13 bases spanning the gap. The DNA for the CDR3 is TGTGCCAGCAGTGAGCGGCCGTCCTCTAGCACAGATACGCAGTATTTT. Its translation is CASSERPSSSTDTQYF.

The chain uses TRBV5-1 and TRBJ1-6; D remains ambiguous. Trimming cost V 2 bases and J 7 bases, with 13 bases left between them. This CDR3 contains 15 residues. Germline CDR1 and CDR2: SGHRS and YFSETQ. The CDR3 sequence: CASSFSEQRNSPLHF. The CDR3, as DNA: TGCGCCAGCAGCTTTTCGGAACAGAGAAATTCACCCCTCCACTTT.

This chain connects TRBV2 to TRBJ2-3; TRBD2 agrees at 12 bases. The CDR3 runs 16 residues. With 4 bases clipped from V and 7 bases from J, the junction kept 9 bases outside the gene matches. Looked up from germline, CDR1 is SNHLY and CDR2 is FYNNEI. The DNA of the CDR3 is TGTGCCAGCAGTGGGTCTAGCGGGGGGGCTGGTTATACGCAGTATTTT. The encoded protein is CASSGSSGGAGYTQYF.

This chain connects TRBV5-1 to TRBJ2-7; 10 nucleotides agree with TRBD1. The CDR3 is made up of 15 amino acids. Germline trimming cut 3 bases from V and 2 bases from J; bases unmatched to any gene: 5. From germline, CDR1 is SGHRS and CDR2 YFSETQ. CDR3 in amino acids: CASSSGQGYAYEQYF. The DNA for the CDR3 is TGCGCCAGCAGCTCGGGACAGGGGTACGCCTACGAGCAGTACTTC.

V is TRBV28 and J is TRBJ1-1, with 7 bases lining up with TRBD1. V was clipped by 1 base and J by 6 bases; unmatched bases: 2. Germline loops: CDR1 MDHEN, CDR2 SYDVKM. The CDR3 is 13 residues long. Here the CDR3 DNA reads TGTGCCAGCAGTTTATCGGGACAGCCTGAAGCTTTCTTT. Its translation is CASSLSGQPEAFF.

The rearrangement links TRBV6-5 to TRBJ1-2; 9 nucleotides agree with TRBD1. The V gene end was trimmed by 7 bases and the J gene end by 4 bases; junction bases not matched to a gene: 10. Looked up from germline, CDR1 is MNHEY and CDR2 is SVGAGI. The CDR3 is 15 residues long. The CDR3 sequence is CASTRLPGQGYGYTF. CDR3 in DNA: TGTGCCAGCACTCGACTGCCGGGACAGGGCTATGGCTACACCTTC.

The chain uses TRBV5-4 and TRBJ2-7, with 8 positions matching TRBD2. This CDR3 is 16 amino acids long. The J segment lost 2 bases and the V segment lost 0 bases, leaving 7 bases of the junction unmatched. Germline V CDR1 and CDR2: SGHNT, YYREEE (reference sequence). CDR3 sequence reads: CASSLAAGGSTYEQYF. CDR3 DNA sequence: TGTGCCAGCAGCTTGGCCGCGGGGGGATCCACCTACGAGCAGTACTTC.

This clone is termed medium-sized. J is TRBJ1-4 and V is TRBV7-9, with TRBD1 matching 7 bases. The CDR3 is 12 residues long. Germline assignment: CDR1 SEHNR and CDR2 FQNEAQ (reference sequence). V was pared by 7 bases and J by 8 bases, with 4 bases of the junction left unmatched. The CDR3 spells CASTTDREKLFF. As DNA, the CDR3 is TGTGCCAGCACCACGGACAGGGAAAAACTGTTTTTT. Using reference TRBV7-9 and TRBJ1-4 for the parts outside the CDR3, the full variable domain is DTGVSQNPRHKITKRGQNVTFRCDPISEHNRLYWYRQTLGQGPEFLTYFQNEAQLEKSRLLSDRFSAERPKGSFSTLEIQRTEQGDSAMYLCASTTDREKLFFGSGTQLSVL.

The DNA for the CDR3 is TGCGCCAGCAGCTTCATAGCGGACTCCTACAATGAGCAGTTCTTC. As protein: CASSFIADSYNEQFF. The chain joins TRBV5-1 to TRBJ2-1; D might be TRBD2 (6 bases). Germline CDR1 is SGHRS and CDR2 is YFSETQ. Trimming stripped 2 bases from V and 0 bases from J, with 9 bases between. CDR3 length: 15 residues.

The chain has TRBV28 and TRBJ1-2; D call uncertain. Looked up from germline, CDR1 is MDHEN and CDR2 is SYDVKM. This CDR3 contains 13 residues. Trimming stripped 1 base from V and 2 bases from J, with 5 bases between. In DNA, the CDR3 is TGTGCCAGCAGTTTATCACAAAACTATGGCTACACCTTC. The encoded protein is CASSLSQNYGYTF.

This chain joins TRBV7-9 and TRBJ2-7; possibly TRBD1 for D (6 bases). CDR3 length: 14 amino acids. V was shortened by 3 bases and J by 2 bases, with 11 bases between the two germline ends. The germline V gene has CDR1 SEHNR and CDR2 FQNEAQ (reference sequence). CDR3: CASSFGTQAYEQYF. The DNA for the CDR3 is TGTGCCAGCAGCTTCGGGACACAAGCCTACGAGCAGTACTTC.

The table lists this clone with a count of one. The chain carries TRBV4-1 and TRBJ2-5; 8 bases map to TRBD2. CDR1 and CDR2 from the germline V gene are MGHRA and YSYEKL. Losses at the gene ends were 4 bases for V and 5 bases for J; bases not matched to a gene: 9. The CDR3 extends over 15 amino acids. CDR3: CASSPSTSGHETQYF. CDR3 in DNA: TGCGCCAGCAGCCCAAGCACTAGCGGCCATGAGACCCAGTACTTC.

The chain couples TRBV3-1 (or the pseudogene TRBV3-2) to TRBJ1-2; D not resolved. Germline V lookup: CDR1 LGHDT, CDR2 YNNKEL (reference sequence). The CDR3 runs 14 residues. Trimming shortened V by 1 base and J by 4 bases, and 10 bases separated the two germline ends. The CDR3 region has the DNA TGTGCCAGCAGCCAAGTAGAGGTGCCCTATGGCTACACCTTC. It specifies CASSQVEVPYGYTF.

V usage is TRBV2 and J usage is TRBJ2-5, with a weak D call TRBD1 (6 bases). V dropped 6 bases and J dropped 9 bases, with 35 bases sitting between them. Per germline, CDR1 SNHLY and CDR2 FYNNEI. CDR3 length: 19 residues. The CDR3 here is CASRGAGFLQGPEGWAQYF. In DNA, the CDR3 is TGTGCCAGCAGAGGGGCCGGCTTTCTACAGGGTCCTGAGGGGTGGGCCCAGTACTTC.

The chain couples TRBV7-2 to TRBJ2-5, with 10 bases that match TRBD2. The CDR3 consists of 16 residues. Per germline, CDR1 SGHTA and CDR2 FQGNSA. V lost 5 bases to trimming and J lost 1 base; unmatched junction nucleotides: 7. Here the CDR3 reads CASSLVVAGGQETQYF. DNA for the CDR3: TGTGCCAGCAGCCTTGTCGTAGCGGGGGGCCAAGAGACCCAGTACTTC. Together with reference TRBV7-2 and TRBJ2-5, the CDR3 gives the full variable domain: GAGVSQSPSNKVTEKGKDVELRCDPISGHTALYWYRQSLGQGLEFLIYFQGNSAPDKSGLPSDRFSAERTGGSVSTLTIQRTQQEDSAVYLCASSLVVAGGQETQYFGPGTRLLVL.

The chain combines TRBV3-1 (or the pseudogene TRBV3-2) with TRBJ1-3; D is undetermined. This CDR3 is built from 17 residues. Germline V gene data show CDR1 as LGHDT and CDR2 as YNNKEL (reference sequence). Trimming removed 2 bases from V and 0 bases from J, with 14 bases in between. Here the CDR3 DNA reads TGTGCCAGCAGCCAACAAGATGTAGCCATCTCTGGAAACACCATATATTTT. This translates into CASSQQDVAISGNTIYF.

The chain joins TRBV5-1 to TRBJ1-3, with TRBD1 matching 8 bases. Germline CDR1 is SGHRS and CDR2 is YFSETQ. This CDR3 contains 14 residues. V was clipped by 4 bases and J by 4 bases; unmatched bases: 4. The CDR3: CASSPGTGGNTIYF. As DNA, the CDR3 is TGCGCCAGCAGCCCGGGGACAGGCGGAAACACCATATATTTT.

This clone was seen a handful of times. The CDR3 DNA reads TGTGCCATCAGCTTATCACCCTACCGGGACAGGGGGCATACCAGCGGAGGCTACACCTTC. Its protein product is CAISLSPYRDRGHTSGGYTF. The chain uses TRBV10-3 and TRBJ1-2; 12 bases align to TRBD1. The CDR3 has 20 residues. The ends lost 6 bases at V and 8 bases at J; junction bases unmatched: 25. The germline CDR1 and CDR2 sequences are ENHRY and SYGVKD.

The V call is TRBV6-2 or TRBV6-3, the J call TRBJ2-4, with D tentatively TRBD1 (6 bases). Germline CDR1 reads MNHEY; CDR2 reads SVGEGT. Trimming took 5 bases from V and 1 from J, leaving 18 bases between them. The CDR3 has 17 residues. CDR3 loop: CASSPSGEGWAKNIQYF. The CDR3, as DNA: TGTGCCAGCAGTCCCTCAGGGGAAGGTTGGGCCAAAAACATTCAGTACTTC.

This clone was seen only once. The CDR3 here is CASSPQGAGYNEQFF. In DNA form, the CDR3 reads TGTGCCAGCAGCCCCCAAGGAGCGGGGTACAATGAGCAGTTCTTC. J is TRBJ2-1 and V is TRBV7-9; TRBD2 matches 7 bases. Germline lookup yields CDR1 SEHNR and CDR2 FQNEAQ (reference sequence). CDR3 length equals 15 residues. V dropped 5 bases and J dropped 4; count of bases not matched to a gene: 8. The full variable domain, completed using reference TRBV7-9 and TRBJ2-1, is DTGVSQNPRHKITKRGQNVTFRCDPISEHNRLYWYRQTLGQGPEFLTYFQNEAQLEKSRLLSDRFSAERPKGSFSTLEIQRTEQGDSAMYLCASSPQGAGYNEQFFGPGTRLTVL.